Listed here is a single T cell receptor (beta chain). Its binding antigen is unknown. No per-base quality is available; no much larger clone lies one base away. Separate from the roughly 660-subject first cohort, the validation cohort of more than 90 subjects was the group to which the donors belonged. Library construction relied on the immunoSEQ multiplex PCR assay. On the authors' methods: A statistical classification framework was built for diagnosing cytomegalovirus status from the catalog of TCR beta chain sequences. TCRdb retrieved this table from immuneACCESS and kept in-frame rearrangements only. Not all clones are present; in checked studies, unresolved V genes account for under half, and no reason is known for the remainder. V and J calls and clone size are copied from that table; D and trimming were computed from the DNA. In all, the sample holds 150,000 to 200,000 clones, and approximately 86% of those were seen once. Clones ranked in the top ten supply around 2% of the sample.

The data derive from a study of cytomegalovirus exposure and HLA in healthy donors (dated by TCRdb to 2016 to 2017). General notes on the study: According to a later analysis, one platform produced both the 110 or so validation repertoires and the roughly 650 repertoires of the first cohort. The aim of the study was to test whether cataloging public T cell receptors could identify signatures of past pathogen exposure. In addition to the first cohort of 650 to 800 subjects, a separate validation cohort of approximately 120 different subjects was used. To predict cytomegalovirus infection status, the study brought together high-throughput TCR immunosequencing, statistical association of individual TCRs with disease status, and machine learning. General conclusions and limits of the study: In a later analysis, TCRs clustered in the first cohort were found to also tend to co-occur in the 120 validation repertoires, with 90% to 95% of cluster scores above 0. According to the authors, the approach could potentially be generalized to other disease states and immunological phenotypes. The study gave a list of about 150 TCR beta chains associated with cytomegalovirus. In vitro tests confirmed that a few of the cytomegalovirus-associated TCR beta chains recognize cytomegalovirus antigens. A later analysis had no HLA typing for the validation cohort, so co-occurrence there was scored across all 110 or so repertoires. The classifier was reported to diagnose cytomegalovirus status with high specificity and sensitivity in both the original and validation cohorts. Most TCR sequences were seen in very few donors, while some public TCRs were found in many individuals.

From the cysteine up to the phenylalanine, the CDR3 has a length of 13 residues. Just the 39-base CDR3 DNA is kept, in frame starting at base 1. Based on the germline V gene, the CDR1 and CDR2 sequences are MDHEN and SYDVKM. A distance of 9 bases separates the germline ends of V and J, which lose 5 bases and 1 base respectively. Material: PBMCs. The origin of this receptor is a woman under 30 in good health and CMV-seronegative. The receptor chain draws on TRBV28 and TRBJ2-7; the D gene is possibly TRBD1, with 5 bases matching. The DNA sequence is given as TGTGCCAGCAGTCAACACAGGTCCTACGAGCAGTACTTC. Its translation reads: CASSQHRSYEQYF.